The source of this TCR beta chain is a study of shared clonotypes between healthy human individuals (dated by TCRdb to between 2020 and 2021). Background for the entire study: Three men and two women, aged 18 to 49 years, made up the cohort. For each donor, CD4 naive and CD4 memory were each given three plates, CD8 naive was given two plates, and CD8 memory was given one plate. Blood TCR repertoires of a handful of healthy adults were deeply sequenced to estimate repertoire size and the extent of clonotype sharing between individuals. Different laboratories and diverse techniques were used to prepare libraries and sequence TCR repertoires, to increase sequencing depth and limit assay-specific biases. Per donor, leukapheresis produced somewhere between about 0.9 and 9.5 billion PBMCs. Results the study describes overall, beyond this receptor: Sampling was limited to blood, and TCR repertoires in tissue likely differ from TCR repertoires in blood. Larger estimated clonotype richness was generally found for naive subsets than for memory subsets. Incomplete sequencing was indicated by rarefaction of sorted-subset datasets, despite the large sequencing depth. The small number of donors limited the genetic and exposure-history diversity represented. Sharing across a handful of donors was observed for about 5% of naive CD4, 3.5% of naive CD8, over 2% of memory CD4, and around 0.4% of memory CD8 clonotypes. Higher generation probabilities were observed for clonotypes shared by all four sorted-subset donors than for non-shared clonotypes. Pairwise subsampling led to the expectation that sequencing depth would affect the degree of clonotype sharing among donors.

TCR CDR3 regions were amplified from genomic DNA by multiplex PCR using the deep immunoSEQ assay. Genomic DNA extracted from each cell subset was distributed evenly over all wells of several immunoSEQ 96-well plates, and each plate served as one replicate. For sorted subsets, 150 to 250 ng genomic DNA, equal to tens of thousands of T cell genomes, was loaded into each replicate PCR. Purified libraries were quantified with a Qubit 3.0 fluorometer, sized on a Bioanalyzer 2100, and re-quantified with the KAPA Library Quantification kit. Every immunoSEQ 96-well plate was sequenced on a dedicated single-read 150-cycle Illumina NextSeq 550 flow cell. Processing in the source paper ran as follows. The immunoSEQ output contained only junctional sequences without quality scores, so filtering could not match that applied to full-length reads. Sequences were annotated with PyIR, a Python wrapper for IgBLAST v1.9, using IMGT germline references to assign V/J genes and CDR3. Reads were removed for weak V/J assignments (E-value above 1e-6), missing CDR3, stop codons, out-of-frame junctions, or ambiguous translated residues. V3J clonotypes were defined as sequences sharing an identical inferred V gene, J gene, and CDR3 amino acid sequence. Percentage overlap between repertoires was computed as shared unique clonotypes divided by the size of the smaller repertoire. Richness of each repertoire was evaluated using RTK rarefaction, the Chao1 estimator, and Recon v2.1 estimates of unobserved clonotypes. Generation probabilities were computed with OLGA for all TCRbeta clonotypes obtained by the gDNA method from several donors. Imported from immuneACCESS, the table was reduced by TCRdb to in-frame sequences with V and J called. These copies leave out some clones; in studies compared against another copy, an unresolved V gene accounts for under half, and the cause of the remainder is not known. The D gene and trimming were derived from the DNA, and the V and J assignments and clone size from that table. For this sample the table gives around 1.9 million clones, of which over 85% were detected only once. Around 1.7% of the sample is taken by the ten largest.

On this clone: The specificity of this receptor is unknown. Base-call qualities are not available, and no considerably larger clone is one nucleotide away.

CD8 naive samples were CD45RO-negative cells positively selected for CCR7, giving a CD45RA+CCR7+ population that excluded TemRA cells. The donors were healthy, HIV-negative adults who had no recently reported acute infections or vaccinations. Only Caucasian adults living in Nashville, Tennessee, USA were represented among the donors. After blood collection by leukapheresis, PBMCs were isolated using Ficoll-Histopaque density gradient centrifugation and then cryopreserved in the vapor phase of liquid nitrogen. Analytical flow cytometry was used to check the purity and quantity of each magnetically sorted T cell population. Genomic DNA was isolated from each sorted fraction and quantified by UV absorbance on a Nanodrop 2000c. The V and J ends are trimmed by 0 bases and 5 bases, leaving 17 bases between them. CDR1 and CDR2 are read off the germline V gene as SGDLS and YYNGEE. The CDR3 numbers 17 residues from cysteine through phenylalanine. The retained sequence is limited to the CDR3, 51 bases, with the frame set at the first base.

The sample comprised naive CD8+ T cells from PBMCs. Explained via the paper, the cell subset or site label denotes: CD45RA+CCR7+. This clonotype originated in a man younger than 35 in good health. Some clones in this sample may be carry-over from other donors' samples. This chain is built from TRBV9 and TRBJ2-2; perhaps TRBD2 is the D gene, with 6 bases matching. The CDR3 in this case is CASSVAVRGSKTGELFF. The DNA reads as follows: TGTGCCAGCAGCGTAGCGGTTCGGGGGAGTAAGACCGGGGAGCTGTTTTTT.